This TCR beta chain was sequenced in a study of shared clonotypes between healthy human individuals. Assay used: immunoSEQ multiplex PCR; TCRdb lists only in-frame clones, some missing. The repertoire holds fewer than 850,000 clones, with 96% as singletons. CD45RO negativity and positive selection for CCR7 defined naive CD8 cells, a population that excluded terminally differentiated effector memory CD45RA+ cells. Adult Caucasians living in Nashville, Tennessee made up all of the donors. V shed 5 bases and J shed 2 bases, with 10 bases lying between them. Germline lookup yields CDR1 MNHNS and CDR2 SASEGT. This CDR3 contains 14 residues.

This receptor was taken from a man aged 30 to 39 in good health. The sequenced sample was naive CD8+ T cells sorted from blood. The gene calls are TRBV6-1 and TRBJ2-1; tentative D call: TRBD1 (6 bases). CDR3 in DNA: TGTGCCAGCAGTCGACAGGACACCTACAATGAGCAGTTCTTC. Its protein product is CASSRQDTYNEQFF.